A single sample gave rise to the 14 T cell receptor beta chains below, sequenced in a study of blood T cell repertoires in COVID-19. The method was immunoSEQ multiplex PCR; TCRdb's version includes in-frame clones alone and lacks a portion of them. The table shows 350,000 to 400,000 clones, with around 92% occurring only once. The sample taken for sequencing was peripheral blood. Source of these receptors: a woman aged 25 to 45 with COVID-19, enrolled during active disease.

The chain links TRBV19 to TRBJ1-5; D is undetermined. The germline gives CDR1 LNHDA, CDR2 SQIVND (reference sequence). The CDR3 has 17 amino acids. Trimming took off 4 bases at V and 0 bases at J, with 16 bases between the two ends. CDR3 sequence (DNA): TGTGCCAGTAGTACCCAAGACGGGAGCTCTAGCAATCAGCCCCAGCATTTT. Translating gives CASSTQDGSSSNQPQHF.

This clone was seen once. This chain connects TRBV9 to TRBJ2-1, with 7 bases identical to TRBD1. This CDR3 has 14 residues. Losses at the gene ends were 0 bases for V and 5 bases for J; bases not matched to a gene: 2. Germline CDR1 reads SGDLS; CDR2 reads YYNGEE. CDR3 DNA: TGTGCCAGCAGCGTAGCAGGGACAGACAATGAGCAGTTCTTC. Its translation: CASSVAGTDNEQFF.

This clone has a single count. The chain is built from TRBV18 and TRBJ2-5; 9 bases are shared with TRBD2. V lost 3 bases to trimming and J lost 4 bases; unmatched junction nucleotides: 6. Germline V gene data show CDR1 as KGHSH and CDR2 as LQKENI. The CDR3 extends over 15 amino acids. CDR3 in DNA: TGTGCCAGCTCACCTAGCGGGAGTGTCCGAGAGACCCAGTACTTC. It yields the protein CASSPSGSVRETQYF.

The chain links TRBV7-8 to TRBJ2-3; no reliable D call. Trimming shortened V by 5 bases and J by 2 bases, and 17 bases separated the two germline ends. The CDR3 extends over 16 amino acids. Germline assignment: CDR1 SGHVS and CDR2 FQNEAQ. CDR3: CASSPQTISVTDTQYF. The CDR3 nucleotides read TGTGCCAGCAGCCCGCAAACTATATCGGTCACAGATACGCAGTATTTT.

This chain links TRBV5-8 with TRBJ2-7; D not certain. Germline CDR1 and CDR2: SGHTS and YDEGEE. Trimming removed 0 bases at V and 1 base at J, with 5 bases between. The CDR3 sequence is 13 residues long. Here the CDR3 reads CASSLAGSYEQYV. The CDR3 nucleotides read TGTGCCAGCAGCTTGGCCGGGTCCTACGAGCAGTACGTC.

The V gene is TRBV1, the J gene TRBJ1-6; TRBD1 is the table's D call and was not checked against the DNA. TRBV1 is deemed a pseudogene. The CDR3 loop spans 20 amino acids. The CDR3 coding sequence is TGCACCAGCAGCCAAGCATGGCCAGGGGAATCTTCCTCCTATAATTCACCCCTCCACTTT. The encoded protein is CTSSQAWPGESSSYNSPLHF.

The chain links TRBV10-3 to TRBJ1-3; 9 bases align to TRBD1. There are 15 residues in the CDR3. Looked up from germline, CDR1 is ENHRY and CDR2 is SYGVKD. The V and J ends lost 6 bases and 2 bases, in that order; junction bases with no gene match: 5. The CDR3 DNA sequence: TGTGCCATCAGCGTACAGGGGGCGCCTGGAAACACCATATATTTT. Encoded protein: CAISVQGAPGNTIYF.

The rearrangement links TRBV28 to TRBJ2-2; TRBD1 is a possible D gene (6 bases). The CDR3 consists of 13 residues. The V end lost 2 bases, the J end lost 8 bases, and 9 bases lay between the germline ends. Per the germline V gene, CDR1 is MDHEN and CDR2 is SYDVKM. This CDR3 reads CASSLNGQGELFF. CDR3 sequence (DNA): TGTGCCAGCAGTTTAAATGGACAGGGGGAGCTGTTTTTT. Variable domain in full (rest from reference TRBV28 and TRBJ2-2): DVKVTQSSRYLVKRTGEKVFLECVQDMDHENMFWYRQDPGLGLRLIYFSYDVKMKEKGDIPEGYSVSREKKERFSLILESASTNQTSMYLCASSLNGQGELFFGEGSRLTVL.

The rearrangement links TRBV29-1 to TRBJ2-1; TRBD2 matches 8 bases. This CDR3 comprises 17 residues. Losses at the gene ends were 0 bases for V and 7 bases for J; bases not matched to a gene: 14. Per germline, CDR1 SQVTM and CDR2 ANQGSEA. The chain's CDR3 is CSVEDLTSGNSLNEQFF. Written as DNA, the CDR3 is TGCAGCGTTGAAGATTTAACTAGCGGAAATTCCCTTAATGAGCAGTTCTTC.

In this sample, this clone turned up a few times. V is TRBV11-2 and J is TRBJ1-3; D unclear. Trimming shortened V by 7 bases and J by 2 bases, and 15 bases separated the two germline ends. Germline values: CDR1 SGHAT, CDR2 FQNNGV. The CDR3 sequence is 15 residues long. The chain's CDR3 is CASNTPRGAGNTIYF. CDR3 bases: TGTGCCAGCAACACCCCTCGGGGAGCTGGAAACACCATATATTTT.

The chain links TRBV9 to TRBJ1-3; D possibly corresponds to TRBD1 (6 bases). V was clipped by 3 bases and J by 0 bases, with 16 bases between them. The CDR3 sequence is 17 residues long. Looked up from germline, CDR1 is SGDLS and CDR2 is YYNGEE. The CDR3 spells CASSGYQGPRSGNTIYF. CDR3 nucleotide sequence: TGTGCCAGCAGCGGGTACCAGGGGCCCCGCTCTGGAAACACCATATATTTT.

This sequence joins TRBV11-3 and TRBJ2-2, with D perhaps matching TRBD1 (6 bases). V gave up 5 bases and J gave up 1 base, with 17 bases separating them. Germline CDR1 and CDR2: SGHNT and YENEEA. The CDR3 spans 17 residues. CDR3 bases: TGTGCCAGCAGCAATCCCCCAGGGGCGGTGAACACCGGGGAGCTGTTTTTT. As protein: CASSNPPGAVNTGELFF.

The rearrangement uses TRBV3-1 (or the pseudogene TRBV3-2) and TRBJ1-1; 7 nucleotides agree with TRBD1. From germline, CDR1 is LGHDT and CDR2 YNNKEL (reference sequence). The CDR3 runs 17 residues. J was trimmed by 1 base and V by 4 bases; bases with no gene match: 12. The CDR3 sequence is CASSPFGQAIANTEAFF. DNA of the CDR3: TGTGCCAGCAGCCCCTTTGGACAGGCAATTGCGAACACTGAAGCTTTCTTT.

Only one count was recorded for this clone. The chain joins TRBV5-1 to TRBJ2-1; the D gene is possibly TRBD2 (7 bases). V was pared by 5 bases and J by 1 base, with 16 bases between. Germline CDR1 and CDR2: SGHRS and YFSETQ. The CDR3 runs to 16 residues. The CDR3 nucleotides are TGCGCCAGCAGAGGGGGGGCACAAGGTTCCTACAATGAGCAGTTCTTC. Its translation is CASRGGAQGSYNEQFF.